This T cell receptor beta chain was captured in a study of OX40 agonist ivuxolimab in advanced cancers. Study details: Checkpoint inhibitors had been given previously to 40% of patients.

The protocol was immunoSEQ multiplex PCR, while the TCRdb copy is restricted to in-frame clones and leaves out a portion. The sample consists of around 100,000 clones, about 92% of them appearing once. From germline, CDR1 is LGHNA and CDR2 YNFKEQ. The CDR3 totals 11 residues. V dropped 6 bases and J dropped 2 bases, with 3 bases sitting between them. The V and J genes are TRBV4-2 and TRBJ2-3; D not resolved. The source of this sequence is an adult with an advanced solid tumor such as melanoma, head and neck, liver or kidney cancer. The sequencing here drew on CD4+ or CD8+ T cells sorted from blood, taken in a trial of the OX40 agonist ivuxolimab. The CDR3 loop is CASRYTDTQYF. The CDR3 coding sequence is TGTGCCAGCAGATACACAGATACGCAGTATTTT.